These T cell receptor beta chains were read from a single sample in a study of blood T cells in healthy people across ages. Each CDR3 protein gets one entry after TCRdb re-called the 5' RACE reads with MiXCR. The top ten hold about 30% of the sample, which has roughly 830,000 distinct CDR3 sequences, approximately 65% seen once. The sequencing sample was made of blood. The receptors were sampled from a man in his thirties or forties in good health. The CDR3 runs from the conserved cysteine through the conserved F or W. The order of the fields is D gene, clone size, V gene, J gene, CDR3 protein, CDR3 DNA. D genes are given only for firm matches. Rows give clone size only sometimes, using once, few, many, or a class for an expanded clone.

d_call: .
clone_size: few
v_call: TRBV4-2
j_call: TRBJ2-7
cdr3_aa: CASSPPVRNEQYF
cdr3_nt: TGTGCCAGCAGCCCGCCCGTTCGGAACGAGCAGTACTTC

d_call: TRBD1
clone_size: .
v_call: TRBV6-1
j_call: TRBJ2-7
cdr3_aa: CASSEVGQGSYEQYF
cdr3_nt: TGTGCCAGCAGTGAAGTCGGACAGGGGAGCTACGAGCAGTACTTC

d_call: .
clone_size: .
v_call: TRBV18
j_call: TRBJ1-4
cdr3_aa: CASSPPVGPAKLFF
cdr3_nt: TGTGCCAGCTCACCACCTGTCGGACCGGCCAAACTGTTTTTT

d_call: TRBD1
clone_size: .
v_call: TRBV27
j_call: TRBJ2-7
cdr3_aa: CASSFLRTGHGGEQYF
cdr3_nt: TGTGCCAGCAGTTTTCTCCGGACAGGTCACGGCGGCGAGCAGTACTTC

d_call: .
clone_size: .
v_call: TRBV9
j_call: TRBJ2-7
cdr3_aa: CASSVGSGAFSYEQYF
cdr3_nt: TGTGCCAGCAGCGTAGGTTCGGGCGCTTTCTCCTACGAGCAGTACTTC

d_call: .
clone_size: .
v_call: TRBV4-3
j_call: TRBJ2-7
cdr3_aa: CASSRSDTGIYEQYF
cdr3_nt: TGCGCCAGCAGCCGGTCGGACACGGGGATCTACGAGCAGTACTTC

d_call: .
clone_size: .
v_call: TRBV5-5
j_call: TRBJ2-1
cdr3_aa: CASSLLDQQFF
cdr3_nt: TGTGCCAGCAGCTTGCTAGATCAGCAGTTCTTC

d_call: TRBD1
clone_size: few
v_call: TRBV6-2/TRBV6-3
j_call: TRBJ2-1
cdr3_aa: CASSYGQGGDEQFF
cdr3_nt: TGTGCCAGCAGTTACGGACAGGGCGGCGATGAGCAGTTCTTC

d_call: .
clone_size: few
v_call: TRBV25-1
j_call: TRBJ1-6
cdr3_aa: CASSESRVRSPLHF
cdr3_nt: TGTGCCAGCAGTGAATCCAGGGTTCGATCACCCCTCCACTTT

d_call: TRBD2
clone_size: .
v_call: TRBV28
j_call: TRBJ2-7
cdr3_aa: CASSFPPGLAGGRSYNEQYF
cdr3_nt: TGTGCCAGCAGTTTCCCTCCAGGACTAGCGGGGGGGCGGTCCTACAATGAGCAGTACTTC

d_call: .
clone_size: few
v_call: TRBV27
j_call: TRBJ1-2
cdr3_aa: CASSVTGLYGYTF
cdr3_nt: TGTGCCAGCAGTGTGACGGGACTCTATGGCTACACCTTC

d_call: TRBD2
clone_size: .
v_call: TRBV6-2/TRBV6-3
j_call: TRBJ2-1
cdr3_aa: CASSYSLAGGPYNEQFF
cdr3_nt: TGTGCCAGCAGTTACTCTCTAGCGGGGGGCCCCTACAATGAGCAGTTCTTC

d_call: .
clone_size: .
v_call: TRBV7-2
j_call: TRBJ2-7
cdr3_aa: CASSPNHQYEQYF
cdr3_nt: TGTGCCAGCAGCCCGAATCATCAATACGAGCAGTACTTC

d_call: .
clone_size: few
v_call: TRBV24-1
j_call: TRBJ2-1
cdr3_aa: CATKATANNEQFF
cdr3_nt: TGTGCTACCAAGGCGACAGCCAACAATGAGCAGTTCTTC

d_call: .
clone_size: .
v_call: TRBV28
j_call: TRBJ1-2
cdr3_aa: CASYLGRANYGYTF
cdr3_nt: TGTGCCAGCTATCTAGGCCGGGCGAACTATGGCTACACCTTC